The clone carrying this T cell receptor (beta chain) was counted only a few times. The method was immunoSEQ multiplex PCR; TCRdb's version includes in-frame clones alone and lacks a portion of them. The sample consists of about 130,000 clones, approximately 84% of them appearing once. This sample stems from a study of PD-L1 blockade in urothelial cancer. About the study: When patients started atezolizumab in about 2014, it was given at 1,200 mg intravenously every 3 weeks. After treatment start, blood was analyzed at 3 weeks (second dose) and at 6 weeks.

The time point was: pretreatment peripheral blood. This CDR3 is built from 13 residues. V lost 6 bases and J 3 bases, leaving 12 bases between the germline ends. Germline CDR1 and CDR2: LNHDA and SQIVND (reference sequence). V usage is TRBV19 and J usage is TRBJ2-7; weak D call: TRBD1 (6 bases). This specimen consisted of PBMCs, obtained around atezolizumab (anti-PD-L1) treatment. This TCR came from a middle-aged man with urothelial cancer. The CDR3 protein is CASSNRDNYEQYF. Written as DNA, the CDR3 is TGTGCCAGTAGCAACCGGGACAACTACGAGCAGTACTTC.